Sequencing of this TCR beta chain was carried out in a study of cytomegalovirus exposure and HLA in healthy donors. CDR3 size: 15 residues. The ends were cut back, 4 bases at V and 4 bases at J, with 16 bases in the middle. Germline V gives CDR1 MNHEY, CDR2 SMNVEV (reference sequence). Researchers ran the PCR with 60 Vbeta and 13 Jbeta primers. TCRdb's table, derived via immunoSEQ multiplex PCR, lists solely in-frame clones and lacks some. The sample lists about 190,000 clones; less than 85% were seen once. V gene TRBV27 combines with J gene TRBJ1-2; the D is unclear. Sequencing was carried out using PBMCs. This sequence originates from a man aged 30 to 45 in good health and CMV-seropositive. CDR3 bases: TGTGCCAGCAGTTCCCTAGGGAGCGGTGCCTATGGCTACACCTTC. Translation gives CASSSLGSGAYGYTF.